The clone carrying this T cell receptor (beta chain) showed up just a few times. The target antigen is unknown. These data come from a study of cytomegalovirus exposure and HLA in healthy donors. Broader study findings: Most of the TCR beta V segments (in an earlier analysis) were productive either about 87% or about 30% of the time.

Primers for the PCR totalled 60 Vbeta and 13 Jbeta. The assay was immunoSEQ multiplex PCR, and TCRdb's table has in-frame clones only and misses some. The sample holds 150,000 to 200,000 clones, roughly 80% seen once. In germline, CDR1 is ENHRY, CDR2 SYGVKD. The ends lost 0 bases at V and 4 bases at J; junction bases unmatched: 3. The CDR3 is 15 residues long. The receptor was derived from a man in his forties in good health and CMV-seropositive. The chain is built from TRBV10-3 and TRBJ1-5, with 7 bases identical to TRBD1. The specimen sequenced was PBMCs. The DNA of the CDR3 is TGTGCCATCAGTGAGTCGAGGGACAGTAATCAGCCCCAGCATTTT. Protein product: CAISESRDSNQPQHF.